Listed below are T cell receptor beta chains from one sample, sequenced in a study of kidney transplant recipient with SARS-CoV-2 infection. TCRdb used MiXCR to reprocess the reads, holding one entry per CDR3 protein. The sample carries 200,000 to 250,000 distinct CDR3 sequences, 29% recorded once. Sequencing used a blood sample, obtained at baseline and between days 110 and 120 from a kidney transplant recipient. All receptors derive from a young adult male patient who had COVID-19 and was a kidney transplant recipient. Some of the T cells might come from the graft donor. Each CDR3 is given with its conserved first and last residue. D genes are given only for firm matches. Not every row has a clone size; where given, it reads once, few, many or a size class.

clone size	D gene	V gene	J gene	CDR3 DNA	CDR3 protein
many	-	TRBV20-1	TRBJ2-7	TGCAGTGCTAGGGGCCGGGGTTCCTACGAGCAGTACTTC	CSARGRGSYEQYF
many	TRBD2	TRBV24-1	TRBJ2-3	TGTGCCACCAGTGCCGTCCCGGGACTAGCGGGAGGCACAGATACGCAGTATTTT	CATSAVPGLAGGTDTQYF
many	-	TRBV6-5	TRBJ2-1	TGTGCCAGCAGAACAGGGAACTCGCAGCATGAGCAGTTCTTC	CASRTGNSQHEQFF
-	-	TRBV28	TRBJ1-5	TGTGCCAGCAGTTTGGGGAGGGGACCCCCTAGCACCGGCAATCATCCCCAGCATTTT	CASSLGRGPPSTGNHPQHF
many	-	TRBV16	TRBJ1-2	TGTGCCAGCAGCGACTCGCGGGTCGTTAGAAAGACCTATGGCTACACCTTC	CASSDSRVVRKTYGYTF
many	-	TRBV6-6	TRBJ2-7	TGTGCCAGCAGTTACTTGGGGTTAGGTGACGAGCAGTACTTC	CASSYLGLGDEQYF
many	-	TRBV28	TRBJ2-7	TGTGCCTGCGTCGGGGGTGGGTCGCCCTACGAGCAGTACTTC	CACVGGGSPYEQYF
-	-	TRBV3-1	TRBJ2-5	TGTGCCAGCAGCGCTGGCGCTCCCATTTCTTTCTCTGAAACCCAGTACTTC	CASSAGAPISFSETQYF
many	-	TRBV18	TRBJ1-6	TGTGCCAGCTCACCAATAGAGACCGATTATAATTCACCCCTCCACTTT	CASSPIETDYNSPLHF
many	-	TRBV12-3/TRBV12-4	TRBJ1-5	TGTGCCAGCAGTTTAATGGAGCATCAGCCCCAGCATTTT	CASSLMEHQPQHF
many	-	TRBV15	TRBJ1-2	TGTGCCACCAGCCTCAGCTTAAGGTGTGGAAAGACCTATGGCTACACCTTC	CATSLSLRCGKTYGYTF
-	-	TRBV7-6	TRBJ2-7	TGTGCCAGCAGCTTCGGGCTTCCCGACGAGCAGTACTTC	CASSFGLPDEQYF
many	TRBD2	TRBV4-2	TRBJ2-5	TGTGCCAGCAGCCAAATTGGGGTGACTAGCGGCATCCAAGAGACCCAGTACTTC	CASSQIGVTSGIQETQYF
many	TRBD2	TRBV20-1	TRBJ2-7	TGCAGTGCTAGAATCTACGGCGGGAGTGCCCACGAGCAGTACTTC	CSARIYGGSAHEQYF
many	-	TRBV11-2	TRBJ2-7	TGTGCCAGCAGCTTAGATTCCCGGTACGAGCAGTACTTC	CASSLDSRYEQYF
few	-	TRBV5-6	TRBJ2-1	TGTGCCAGCAGCCGGACTCTATACAATGAGCAGTTCTTC	CASSRTLYNEQFF
many	-	TRBV10-1	TRBJ1-2	TGCGCCAGCAGTCAGTCAAAAAGATCGCGAAAGACCTATGGCTACACCTTC	CASSQSKRSRKTYGYTF
many	-	TRBV15	TRBJ1-6	TGTGCCACCAGCAGAGATCAGGAGAGCTCCTATAATTCACCCCTCCACTTT	CATSRDQESSYNSPLHF
-	-	TRBV5-3	TRBJ1-2	TGTGCCAGAGCCGAGGGAGTGGTGAGAAAGACCTATGGCTACACCTTC	CARAEGVVRKTYGYTF
-	-	TRBV6-7	TRBJ1-2	TGTGCCAGCAGTGGCTCCGAGCGTATTCGAAAGACCTATGGCTACACCTTC	CASSGSERIRKTYGYTF
many	-	TRBV6-5	TRBJ1-6	TGTGCCAGCAGCTCAGGGCCCTATAATTCACCCCTCCACTTT	CASSSGPYNSPLHF
few	TRBD2	TRBV24-1	TRBJ2-3	TGTGCCACCAGTGATTTGACTAGCGGGGGGGCCCTAGATACGCAGTATTTT	CATSDLTSGGALDTQYF
many	-	TRBV6-9	TRBJ1-2	TGTGCCAGCAGTAGTGGAAAGCCTTACGGAAAGACCTATGGCTACACCTTC	CASSSGKPYGKTYGYTF
many	TRBD2	TRBV27	TRBJ2-1	TGTGCCAGCAGTAACTTCGGGACTAGCGGAACGTACAATGAGCAGTTCTTC	CASSNFGTSGTYNEQFF
many	-	TRBV4-1	TRBJ2-2	TGCGCCAGCAGCCAAGAGACGGGAGCGAACACCGGGGAGCTGTTTTTT	CASSQETGANTGELFF
many	TRBD1	TRBV5-1	TRBJ2-7	TGCGCCAGCAGCTTGGGCGAGACAGGGGTGGCCGAGCAGTACTTC	CASSLGETGVAEQYF
many	-	TRBV3-1	TRBJ2-5	TGTGCCAGCAGCGAACCCAGTCCCATTTCTTTCTCTGAGACCCAGTACTTC	CASSEPSPISFSETQYF
few	-	TRBV20-1	TRBJ1-2	TGCAGTGCTATTGAAGCGCTGTTTCGAAAGGCCTATGGCTACACCTTC	CSAIEALFRKAYGYTF
many	-	TRBV25-1	TRBJ1-2	TGTGCCAGCAGTGCCTATCTAGAACTGGGAAAGACCTATGGCTACACCTTC	CASSAYLELGKTYGYTF
many	-	TRBV19	TRBJ2-1	TGTGCCAGTAGTATGATTTTGGATGAGCAGTTCTTC	CASSMILDEQFF
many	-	TRBV7-6	TRBJ2-3	TGTGCCAGCAGTCAGGACGCCACAGATACGCAGTATTTT	CASSQDATDTQYF
many	-	TRBV6-5	TRBJ1-4	TGTGCCAGCAGTGAACGAGGCGGCTCCTATGAAAAACTGTTTTTT	CASSERGGSYEKLFF
many	-	TRBV11-1	TRBJ1-2	TGTGCCAGCAGCGGTCAACGTAAGGCTGGAAAGACCTATGGCTACACCTTC	CASSGQRKAGKTYGYTF
many	TRBD1	TRBV10-2	TRBJ2-5	TGCGCCAGCAGTGGACCCGGGACAGGGGGCCAAGAGACCCAGTACTTC	CASSGPGTGGQETQYF
many	TRBD2	TRBV12-3/TRBV12-4	TRBJ2-7	TGTGCCAGCAGTTCAGGACTAGCGATCACCTACGAGCAGTACTTC	CASSSGLAITYEQYF
-	-	TRBV19	TRBJ1-2	TGTGCCAGTAGTAACAAGAAGACAAATCGAAAGACCTATGGCTACACCTTC	CASSNKKTNRKTYGYTF
-	-	TRBV4-1	TRBJ1-1	TGCGCCAGCAGCCAAGAAGAATACCCGAACACTGAAGCTTTCTTT	CASSQEEYPNTEAFF
many	-	TRBV9	TRBJ2-7	TGTGCCAGCAGCCCAGACACCTACGAGCAGTACTTC	CASSPDTYEQYF
many	-	TRBV7-2	TRBJ1-3	TGTGCCAGCAGCTTAGATTTGGGAAACACCATATATTTT	CASSLDLGNTIYF
many	-	TRBV4-1	TRBJ1-5	TGCGCCAGCCGTAAGGGAATAGGAGCCAATCAGCCCCAGCATTTT	CASRKGIGANQPQHF
many	TRBD2	TRBV29-1	TRBJ2-1	TGCAGCGTTGACTCGGGGGGGAACAATGAGCAGTTCTTC	CSVDSGGNNEQFF
many	-	TRBV20-1	TRBJ1-2	TGCAGTCCCCGGGGCGAGGGCTATGGCTACACCTTC	CSPRGEGYGYTF
many	-	TRBV5-1	TRBJ1-2	TGCGCCAGCATTCCTTTATCGGTTCGAAAGACCTATGGCTACACCTTC	CASIPLSVRKTYGYTF
few	TRBD1	TRBV5-1	TRBJ2-5	TGCGCCAGCAGCTCTCAGACAGGGCTCCAAGAGACCCAGTACTTC	CASSSQTGLQETQYF
many	-	TRBV4-2	TRBJ2-5	TGTGCCAGCAGCCAAGTAGGACAGTACCAAGAGACCCAGTACTTC	CASSQVGQYQETQYF
many	TRBD2	TRBV3-1	TRBJ2-3	TGTGCCAGCAGCCTAATGGGTCGTGGCGGGAGCAGCCGCCCAGATACGCAGTATTTT	CASSLMGRGGSSRPDTQYF
few	-	TRBV7-7	TRBJ1-2	TGTGCCAGCAGCCAAGGTTTTAAGTGCCGAAAGACCTATGGCTACACCTTC	CASSQGFKCRKTYGYTF
many	TRBD2	TRBV5-8	TRBJ2-7	TGTGCCAGCAGTACCCGGCGAGGGAGGGCCCGATACGAGCAGTACTTC	CASSTRRGRARYEQYF
many	-	TRBV28	TRBJ2-7	TGTGCCAGCAGTTCGCCCGGACCTCTTCACACCTACGAGCAGTACTTC	CASSSPGPLHTYEQYF
many	-	TRBV7-2	TRBJ1-1	TGTGCCAGCAGCTTAGTGCAGAGACAGGTCACCATGAACACTGAAGCTTTCTTT	CASSLVQRQVTMNTEAFF
many	-	TRBV19	TRBJ2-7	TGTGCCAGTAGTATAACAGGGTTTGAGCAGTACTTC	CASSITGFEQYF